This passage covers 18 T cell receptor beta chains from one sample sequenced in a study of cytomegalovirus exposure and HLA in healthy donors. The PCR made use of 60 Vbeta and 13 Jbeta primers. The method was immunoSEQ multiplex PCR; TCRdb's version includes in-frame clones alone and lacks a portion of them. In the table there are approximately 110,000 clones, just under 80% of which are singletons. The sequenced material came from PBMCs. These receptors originate from a man younger than 40 in good health and CMV-seronegative.

The rearrangement links TRBV29-1 to TRBJ2-3; 7 positions agree with TRBD1. V lost 8 bases to trimming and J lost 2 bases; unmatched junction nucleotides: 13. Germline CDR1 reads SQVTM; CDR2 reads ANQGSEA. The CDR3 length is 15 residues. The CDR3 spells CSTRPGTDYTDTQYF. The CDR3 DNA reads TGCAGCACCAGACCTGGGACAGACTACACAGATACGCAGTATTTT.

This chain joins TRBV15 and TRBJ1-5; D gene unclear. In germline, CDR1 is LNHNV, CDR2 YYDKDF (reference sequence). V was pared by 2 bases and J by 13 bases, with 18 bases between. The CDR3 runs to 14 residues. CDR3 in amino acids: CATSRPGPVRPQHF. In DNA, the CDR3 is TGTGCCACCAGCAGACCGGGTCCAGTCCGTCCTCAGCATTTT.

Only a few counts were recorded for this clone. The chain recombines TRBV27 with TRBJ2-7, with a tentative D call TRBD1 (6 bases). V was shortened by 2 bases and J by 3 bases, with 8 bases between the two germline ends. CDR1 is MNHEY, CDR2 SMNVEV, per germline (reference sequence). There are 13 residues in the CDR3. The DNA of the CDR3 is TGTGCCAGCAGTTTAGGACAGTACTACGAGCAGTACTTC. Translation: CASSLGQYYEQYF.

This sequence joins TRBV7-2 and TRBJ1-2; 8 bases are a match to TRBD1. Germline loops: CDR1 SGHTA, CDR2 FQGNSA. The CDR3 loop spans 13 amino acids. Trimming took 5 bases from V and 7 from J; bases not matched to a gene: 6. The CDR3 bases are TGTGCCAGCAGCCCCACAGGGGGGTCTGGCTACACCTTC. Amino acids: CASSPTGGSGYTF.

V is TRBV5-8 and J is TRBJ1-1; TRBD1 matches 10 bases. The CDR3 covers 16 residues. Per the germline V gene, CDR1 is SGHTS and CDR2 is YDEGEE. After removal of 10 bases from V and 7 bases from J, the junction contained 19 bases not matched to a gene. The CDR3 DNA follows: TGTGCCCGAGTATCAGGACAGGGGGTTCTCTCCCATGAAGCTTTCTTT. Translating it yields CARVSGQGVLSHEAFF.

The chain recombines TRBV7-9 with TRBJ1-5; no clear D gene. The CDR3 consists of 12 residues. CDR1 is SEHNR and CDR2 is FQNEAQ in the germline V gene (reference sequence). Trimming left V 4 bases short and J 8 bases short, with 9 bases between. The CDR3 protein is CASSSGLEPQHF. Here the CDR3 DNA reads TGTGCCAGCAGCTCGGGTTTGGAGCCCCAGCATTTT.

The rearrangement links TRBV19 to TRBJ1-5; the D gene is possibly TRBD1 (6 bases). Trimming left V 1 base short and J 2 bases short, with 12 bases between. This CDR3 spans 16 amino acids. The germline V gene has CDR1 LNHDA and CDR2 SQIVND (reference sequence). The CDR3 is CASSIGGQGGNQPQHF. CDR3 DNA: TGTGCCAGTAGTATAGGGGGGCAGGGCGGCAATCAGCCCCAGCATTTT.

This clone was detected only a few times. The CDR3 loop reads CASSLSGTGNEKLFF. CDR3 nucleotide sequence: TGTGCCAGCAGCTTATCCGGGACAGGGAACGAAAAACTGTTTTTT. This rearrangement joins TRBV7-9 to TRBJ1-4, with 9 bases fitting TRBD1. V lost 2 bases and J lost 8; bases outside the gene matches: 6. CDR3 length equals 15 residues. Germline lookup yields CDR1 SEHNR and CDR2 FQNEAQ (reference sequence).

This sequence joins TRBV16 and TRBJ1-5; D is possibly TRBD1 (6 bases). V lost 2 bases to trimming and J lost 4 bases, with 9 bases between them. CDR3 length: 14 amino acids. Germline V gene sequence: CDR1 KGHSY, CDR2 FQNENV. The DNA of the CDR3 is TGTGCCAGCAGCCAAGACGACAGGAATCAGCCCCAGCATTTT. This gives the protein CASSQDDRNQPQHF.

V is TRBV9 and J is TRBJ1-1; D possibly corresponds to TRBD1 (6 bases). V gave up 4 bases and J gave up 5 bases, with 15 bases separating them. Per germline, CDR1 SGDLS and CDR2 YYNGEE. This CDR3 comprises 14 residues. DNA of the CDR3: TGTGCCAGCAGCATACAGGGCTATGGAACTGAAGCTTTCTTT. Protein sequence: CASSIQGYGTEAFF.

The J gene is TRBJ2-7, the V gene TRBV13, with 7 bases identical to TRBD2. CDR1 and CDR2 from the germline V gene are PRHDT and FYEKMQ (reference sequence). Germline trimming cut 4 bases from V and 3 bases from J; bases unmatched to any gene: 9. This CDR3 is built from 15 residues. CDR3 bases: TGTGCCAGCAGCTCAGCGGGACTGATCGGCTACGAGCAGTACTTC. This encodes CASSSAGLIGYEQYF.

The chain joins TRBV19 to TRBJ1-5; D is perhaps TRBD1 (6 bases). The CDR3 has 15 residues. V lost 4 bases and J lost 3, with 13 bases in between. The germline V gene encodes CDR1 LNHDA and CDR2 SQIVND (reference sequence). CDR3 sequence: CASSNSDRYNQPQHF. The DNA for the CDR3 is TGTGCCAGTAGTAACTCGGACAGATACAATCAGCCCCAGCATTTT.

This clone came up a few times. This chain joins TRBV29-1 and TRBJ1-2; TRBD1 matches at 7 bases. This CDR3 spans 12 amino acids. Germline CDR1 and CDR2: SQVTM and ANQGSEA. V dropped 6 bases and J dropped 8; count of bases not matched to a gene: 9. The CDR3 DNA follows: TGCAGCGTCGGAGAGACAGGGAGCGGCTACACCTTC. Protein: CSVGETGSGYTF.

The chain couples TRBV4-3 to TRBJ2-2, with D possibly being TRBD1 (6 bases). The V gene's germline CDR1 is LGHNA and CDR2 YSLEER. The CDR3 is 19 amino acids. V was cut by 3 bases and J by 0 bases, with 20 bases left in between. CDR3 loop: CASSQTTRDIETNTGELFF. The DNA of the CDR3 is TGCGCCAGCAGCCAGACCACTCGGGACATAGAAACGAACACCGGGGAGCTGTTTTTT.

This chain joins TRBV27 and TRBJ2-3; a weak D match, TRBD1 (6 bases). Looked up from germline, CDR1 is MNHEY and CDR2 is SMNVEV (reference sequence). The CDR3 is 16 amino acids. The V end lost 5 bases, the J end lost 2 bases, and 17 bases lay between the germline ends. The CDR3 coding sequence is TGTGCCAGCAGTGCTCCGGGACAATTAATCACAGATACGCAGTATTTT. Its protein is CASSAPGQLITDTQYF.

This clone was detected a few times. The chain recombines TRBV11-2 with TRBJ2-3; 13 bases line up with TRBD2. The CDR3 loop spans 19 amino acids. Germline lookup yields CDR1 SGHAT and CDR2 FQNNGV. V gave up 0 bases and J gave up 8 bases; unmatched junction bases: 14. CDR3: CASSLEPLTSGGPRGTQYF. The CDR3 region has the DNA TGTGCCAGCAGCTTAGAACCGCTGACTAGCGGGGGGCCTCGGGGTACGCAGTATTTT.

Only one count was recorded for this clone. The chain has TRBV7-2 and TRBJ2-2; TRBD1 matches 9 bases. Germline CDR1 is SGHTA and CDR2 is FQGNSA. J lost 4 bases, V lost 6 bases, and 9 bases had no gene match. The CDR3 contains 16 residues. CDR3 nucleotides: TGTGCCAGCAGATATTCTGGGACAGGGATCACCGGGGAGCTGTTTTTT. Translating gives CASRYSGTGITGELFF.

This chain links TRBV18 with TRBJ1-2; 7 bases are a match to TRBD1. CDR3 length: 13 amino acids. V dropped 1 base and J dropped 8; count of bases not matched to a gene: 4. Germline CDR1 reads KGHSH; CDR2 reads LQKENI. The CDR3 is CASSPQGAQGYTF. The CDR3 coding sequence is TGTGCCAGCTCACCACAGGGGGCGCAGGGCTACACCTTC.